This T cell receptor (delta chain) was recorded in a study of Vδ1+ human thymocytes. General study findings and limits: Thymic TRG and TRD repertoires appeared highly polyclonal.

This clone was detected a few times. What it recognizes is unknown. Sequences come from RNA converted to cDNA by reverse transcription. The CDR3 regions were amplified by multiplex PCR from V-gene primers to a constant-region primer. TCRdb re-called the multiplex PCR reads through CATT. The sample holds about 55,000 delta-chain clones, approximately 15% seen once. J was trimmed by 0 bases and V by 5 bases; bases with no gene match: 32. Germline V gene sequence: CDR1 TSWWSYY, CDR2 QGS. This CDR3 spans 25 amino acids. This clonotype originated in a boy younger than two who had congenital heart surgery. V and J are TRDV1 and TRDJ1, with 11 bases lining up with TRDD3. The sequencing sample was made of Vdelta1+ gamma-delta thymocytes from the thymus. The subset was: FACS-sorted CD3+ TCRalphabeta- TCRVdelta1+ TCRVdelta2- thymocytes. CDR3 amino acids: CALGTAFLRTSGPVGDTDHTDKLIF. CDR3 bases: TGTGCTCTTGGGACGGCCTTCCTACGAACCTCGGGCCCCGTGGGGGATACGGACCACACCGATAAACTCATCTTT.